This passage covers 6 T cell receptor beta chains from one sample sequenced in a study of blood T cell repertoires in COVID-19. The repertoire was sequenced with immunoSEQ multiplex PCR; TCRdb's copy has only in-frame clones and lacks some. The sample records about 140,000 clones, approximately 88% being singletons. The sequencing sample was made of peripheral blood. The receptors come from a man aged 60 to 75 with active or convalescent COVID-19.

V gene TRBV12-3 or TRBV12-4 combines with J gene TRBJ1-5, with a weak D call TRBD1 (5 bases). The V end was cut by 5 bases, the J end by 10 bases, with 15 bases between. The CDR3 runs to 13 residues. DNA for the CDR3: TGTGCCAGCAGTCAAGACAGAGCTCGACCCCAGCATTTT. Protein sequence: CASSQDRARPQHF.

This chain joins TRBV27 and TRBJ1-2; 9 bases map to TRBD1. The CDR3 is 14 residues long. CDR1 and CDR2 (germline): MNHEY, SMNVEV (reference sequence). V was pared by 5 bases and J by 5 bases, with 6 bases of the junction left unmatched. The CDR3 loop is CASSIGQGKYGYTF. The CDR3 DNA reads TGTGCCAGCAGTATTGGACAGGGGAAGTATGGCTACACCTTC.

The rearrangement joins TRBV28 to TRBJ2-7, with TRBD1 as a possible D gene (6 bases). Germline CDR1 reads MDHEN; CDR2 reads SYDVKM. The CDR3 spans 13 residues. The V and J ends lost 5 bases and 1 base respectively, with 9 bases between them. CDR3 sequence: CASSPGQSYEQYF. Written as DNA, the CDR3 is TGTGCCAGCAGTCCTGGACAGTCCTACGAGCAGTACTTC.

The chain carries TRBV7-2 and TRBJ1-2, with D unclear. CDR1 and CDR2 from the germline V gene are SGHTA and FQGNSA. The CDR3 spans 12 residues. With 5 bases removed from V and 8 bases from J, the gap between germline ends came to 12 bases. CDR3: CASSPAGGGYTF. The DNA for the CDR3 is TGTGCCAGCAGCCCTGCGGGCGGCGGCTACACCTTC.

The CDR3 spells CASSPGLAGAKDTQYF. In nucleotides, the CDR3 is TGTGCCAGCAGTCCAGGACTAGCGGGAGCTAAAGATACGCAGTATTTT. The rearrangement links TRBV28 to TRBJ2-3; 13 positions agree with TRBD2. The CDR3 is 16 residues long. The germline V gene encodes CDR1 MDHEN and CDR2 SYDVKM. V trimming: 5 bases; J trimming: 5 bases; junction bases outside the gene matches: 7.

This clone showed up just once. The chain employs TRBV7-6 and TRBJ2-1; 7 bases match TRBD1. The J segment lost 10 bases and the V segment lost 5 bases, leaving 11 bases of the junction unmatched. CDR3 length: 14 residues. Germline values: CDR1 SGHVS, CDR2 FNYEAQ. CDR3 nucleotide sequence: TGTGCCAGCAGCCCAACAGGGGTAGTAGGAGAGCAGTTCTTC. Protein product: CASSPTGVVGEQFF.